Sequencing of this TCR beta chain was carried out in a study of blood T cell repertoires in COVID-19. Overall study context: The United States, Italy and Spain provided the acute and convalescent COVID-19 samples. The cDNA or gDNA used as material had been derived from T cells, B-cell-depleted T cells, or PBMCs.

Methods used by the authors: Reference gene primer amplification in the assay estimated nucleated cell counts. Generated by immunoSEQ multiplex PCR, the TCRdb table keeps only in-frame clones and is missing some. V and J calls and clone size follow that table, whereas D and trimming were derived from the DNA. The sample lists about 45,000 clones; 70% to 80% were seen once. The CDR3 is 16 residues long. Germline V CDR1 and CDR2: LGHNA, YNFKEQ. V was clipped by 1 base and J by 3 bases, with 15 bases between them. The origin of this receptor is a man between 65 and 85 years old with acute or convalescent COVID-19. The sequenced sample was peripheral blood. V gene TRBV4-2 combines with J gene TRBJ1-1; tentatively, D is TRBD1 (6 bases). The CDR3 sequence is CASSQVGLEGDTEAFF. The DNA for the CDR3 is TGTGCCAGCAGCCAAGTCGGGTTAGAGGGGGACACTGAAGCTTTCTTT.